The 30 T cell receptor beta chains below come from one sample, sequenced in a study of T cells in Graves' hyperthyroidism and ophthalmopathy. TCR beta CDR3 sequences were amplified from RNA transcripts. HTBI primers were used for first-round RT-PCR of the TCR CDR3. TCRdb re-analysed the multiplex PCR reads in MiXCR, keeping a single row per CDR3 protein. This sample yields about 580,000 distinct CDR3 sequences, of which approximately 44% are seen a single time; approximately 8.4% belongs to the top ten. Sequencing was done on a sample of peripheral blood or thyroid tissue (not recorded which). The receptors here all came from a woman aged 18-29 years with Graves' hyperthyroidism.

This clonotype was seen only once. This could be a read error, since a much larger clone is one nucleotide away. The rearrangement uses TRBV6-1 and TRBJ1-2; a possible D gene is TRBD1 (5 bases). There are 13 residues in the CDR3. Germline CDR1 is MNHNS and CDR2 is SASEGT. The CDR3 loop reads CVSSEVGAGGYTF. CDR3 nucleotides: TGTGTCAGCAGTGAGGTTGGGGCAGGAGGCTACACCTTC.

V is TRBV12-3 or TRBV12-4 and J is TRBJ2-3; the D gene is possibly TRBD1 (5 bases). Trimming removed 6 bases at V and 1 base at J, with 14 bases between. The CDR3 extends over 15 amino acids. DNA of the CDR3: TGTGCCAGCAGCTTCATGGTGACAGGCACAGATACGCAGTATTTT. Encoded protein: CASSFMVTGTDTQYF.

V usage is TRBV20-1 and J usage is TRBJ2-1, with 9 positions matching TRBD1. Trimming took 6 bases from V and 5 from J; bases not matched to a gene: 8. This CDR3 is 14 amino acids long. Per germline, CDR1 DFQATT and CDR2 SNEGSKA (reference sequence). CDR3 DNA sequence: TGCAGTGCCCGACCGGGACAGGGAAACAATGAGCAGTTCTTC. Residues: CSARPGQGNNEQFF.

The DNA for the CDR3 is TGTGCCAGCAAGCTTGGACAGGGGGGCAATCAGCCCCAGCATTTT. It translates to CASKLGQGGNQPQHF. V usage is TRBV2 and J usage is TRBJ1-5; 10 nucleotides line up with TRBD1. CDR3 length: 15 residues. The V gene's germline CDR1 is SNHLY and CDR2 FYNNEI. The V and J ends lost 7 bases and 2 bases, in that order; junction bases with no gene match: 5.

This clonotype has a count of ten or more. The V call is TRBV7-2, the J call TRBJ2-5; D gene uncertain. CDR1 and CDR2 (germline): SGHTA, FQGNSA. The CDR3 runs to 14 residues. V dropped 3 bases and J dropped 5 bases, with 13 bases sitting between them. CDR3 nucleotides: TGTGCCAGCAGCTTCCCCACGGGTTGGGAGACCCAGTACTTC. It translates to CASSFPTGWETQYF.

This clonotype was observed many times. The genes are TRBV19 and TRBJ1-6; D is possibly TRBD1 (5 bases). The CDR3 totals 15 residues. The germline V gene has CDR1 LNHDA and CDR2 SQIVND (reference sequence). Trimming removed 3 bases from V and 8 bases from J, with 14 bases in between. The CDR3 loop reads CASSILSMGDSPLHF. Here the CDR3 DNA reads TGTGCCAGTAGTATTCTTAGTATGGGGGATTCACCCCTCCACTTT.

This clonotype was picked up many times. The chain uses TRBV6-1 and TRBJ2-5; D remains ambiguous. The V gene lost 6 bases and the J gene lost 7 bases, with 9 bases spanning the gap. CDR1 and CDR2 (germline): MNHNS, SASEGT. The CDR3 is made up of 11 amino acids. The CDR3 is CASRQEVTQYF. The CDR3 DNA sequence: TGTGCCAGCAGACAAGAAGTGACCCAGTACTTC.

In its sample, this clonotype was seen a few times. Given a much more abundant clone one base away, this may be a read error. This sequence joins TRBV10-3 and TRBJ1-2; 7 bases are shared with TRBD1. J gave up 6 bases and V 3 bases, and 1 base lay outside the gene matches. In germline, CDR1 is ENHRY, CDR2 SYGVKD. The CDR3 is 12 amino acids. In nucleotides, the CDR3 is TGTGCCATCAGTGATGGACAGGATGGCTACACCTTC. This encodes CAISDGQDGYTF.

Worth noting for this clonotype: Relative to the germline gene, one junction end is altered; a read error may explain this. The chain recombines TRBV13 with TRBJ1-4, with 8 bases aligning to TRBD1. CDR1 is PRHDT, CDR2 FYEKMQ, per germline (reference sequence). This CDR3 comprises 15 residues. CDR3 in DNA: TGCGCCAGCAGCTTGGAGGGGCAGGGGGCCCAAAAACTGTTTTTT. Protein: CASSLEGQGAQKLFF.

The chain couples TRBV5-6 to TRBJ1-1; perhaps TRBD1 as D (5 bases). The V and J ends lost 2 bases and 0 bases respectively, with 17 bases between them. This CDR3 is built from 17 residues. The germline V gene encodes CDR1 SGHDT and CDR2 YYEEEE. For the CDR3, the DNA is TGTGCCAGCAGCTTAGGAGGGCCCGGGACTATGAACACTGAAGCTTTCTTT. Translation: CASSLGGPGTMNTEAFF.

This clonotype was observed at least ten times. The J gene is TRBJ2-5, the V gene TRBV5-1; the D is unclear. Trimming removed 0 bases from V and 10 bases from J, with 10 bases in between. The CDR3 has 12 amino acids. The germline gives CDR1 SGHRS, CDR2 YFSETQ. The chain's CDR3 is CASSLGHSDQYF. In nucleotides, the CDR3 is TGCGCCAGCAGCTTGGGGCACTCGGACCAGTACTTC. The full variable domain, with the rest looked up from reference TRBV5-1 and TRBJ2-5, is KAGVTQTPRYLIKTRGQQVTLSCSPISGHRSVSWYQQTPGQGLQFLFEYFSETQRNKGNFPGRFSGRQFSNSRSEMNVSTLELGDSALYLCASSLGHSDQYFGPGTRLLVL.

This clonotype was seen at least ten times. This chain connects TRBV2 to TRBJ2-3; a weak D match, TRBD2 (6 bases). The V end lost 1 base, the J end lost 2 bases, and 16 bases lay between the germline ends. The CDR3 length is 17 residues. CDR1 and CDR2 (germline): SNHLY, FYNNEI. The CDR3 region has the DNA TGTGCCAGCAGTGAAGGTCGGGCTAGCGCCCTCACAGATACGCAGTATTTT. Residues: CASSEGRASALTDTQYF.

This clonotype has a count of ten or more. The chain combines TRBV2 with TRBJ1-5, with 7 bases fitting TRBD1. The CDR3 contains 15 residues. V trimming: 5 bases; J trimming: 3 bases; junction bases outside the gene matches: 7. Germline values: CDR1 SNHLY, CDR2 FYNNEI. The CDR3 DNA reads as TGTGCCAGCAGTAAATTGACAGGGACCAATCAGCCCCAGCATTTT. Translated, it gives CASSKLTGTNQPQHF.

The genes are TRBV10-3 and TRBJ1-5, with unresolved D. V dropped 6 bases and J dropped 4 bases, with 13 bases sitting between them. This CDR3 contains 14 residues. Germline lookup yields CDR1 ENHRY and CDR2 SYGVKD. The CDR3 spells CAIRTAGLNQPQHF. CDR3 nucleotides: TGTGCCATCAGAACGGCAGGCCTGAATCAGCCCCAGCATTTT.

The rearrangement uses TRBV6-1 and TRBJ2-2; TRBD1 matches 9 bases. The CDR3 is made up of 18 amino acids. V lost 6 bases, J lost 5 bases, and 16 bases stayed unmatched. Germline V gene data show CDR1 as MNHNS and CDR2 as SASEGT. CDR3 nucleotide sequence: TGTGCCAGCAGAACACCGGGGATCGGGACAGGGTCAACCGGGGAGCTGTTTTTT. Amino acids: CASRTPGIGTGSTGELFF.

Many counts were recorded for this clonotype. CDR3 protein: CASSYGGSKTQYF. CDR3 DNA: TGTGCCAGCAGTTACGGGGGGTCCAAGACCCAGTACTTC. The chain combines TRBV6-5 with TRBJ2-5; tentatively, D is TRBD2 (6 bases). The CDR3 has 13 amino acids. Trimming removed 2 bases at V and 6 bases at J, with 10 bases between. Germline V lookup: CDR1 MNHEY, CDR2 SVGAGI.

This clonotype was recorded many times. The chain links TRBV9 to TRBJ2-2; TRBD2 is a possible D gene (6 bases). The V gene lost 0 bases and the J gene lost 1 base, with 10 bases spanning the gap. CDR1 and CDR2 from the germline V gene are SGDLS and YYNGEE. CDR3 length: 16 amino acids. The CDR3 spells CASSVVERVNTGELFF. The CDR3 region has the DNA TGTGCCAGCAGCGTAGTGGAGCGGGTGAACACCGGGGAGCTGTTTTTT.

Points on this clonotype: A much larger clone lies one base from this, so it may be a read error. CDR3 residues: CAITGVPSYEQYF. For the CDR3, the DNA is TGTGCCATCACCGGGGTTCCTTCCTACGAGCAGTACTTC. The V and J genes are TRBV10-3 and TRBJ2-7; maybe TRBD2 (5 bases). This CDR3 region has 13 residues. Trimming took off 7 bases at V and 1 base at J, with 11 bases between the two ends. Germline V lookup: CDR1 ENHRY, CDR2 SYGVKD.

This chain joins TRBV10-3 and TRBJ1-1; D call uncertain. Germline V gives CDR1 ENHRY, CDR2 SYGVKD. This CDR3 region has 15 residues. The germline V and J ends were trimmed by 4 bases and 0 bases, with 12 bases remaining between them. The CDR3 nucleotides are TGTGCCATCAGTGGAGGCTCGGGAATGAACACTGAAGCTTTCTTT. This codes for CAISGGSGMNTEAFF.

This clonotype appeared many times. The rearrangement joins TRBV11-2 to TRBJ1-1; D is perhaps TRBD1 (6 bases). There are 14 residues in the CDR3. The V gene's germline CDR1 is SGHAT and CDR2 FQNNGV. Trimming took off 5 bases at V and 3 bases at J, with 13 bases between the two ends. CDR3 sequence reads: CASSHYRADTEAFF. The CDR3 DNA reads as TGTGCCAGCAGCCATTACAGGGCGGACACTGAAGCTTTCTTT.

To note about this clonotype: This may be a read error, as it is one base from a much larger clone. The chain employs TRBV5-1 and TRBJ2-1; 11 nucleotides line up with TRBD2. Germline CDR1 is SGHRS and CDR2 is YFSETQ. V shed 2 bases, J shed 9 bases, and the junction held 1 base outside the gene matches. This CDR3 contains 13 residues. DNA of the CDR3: TGCGCCAGCAGCTTCCTAGCGGGAGGTGAGCAGTTCTTC. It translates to CASSFLAGGEQFF.

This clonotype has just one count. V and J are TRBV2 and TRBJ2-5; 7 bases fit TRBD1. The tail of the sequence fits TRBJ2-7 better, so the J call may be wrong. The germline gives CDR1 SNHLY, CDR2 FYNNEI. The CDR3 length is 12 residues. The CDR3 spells CASGQGVYEQYF. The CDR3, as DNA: TGTGCCAGCGGGCAGGGGGTTTACGAGCAGTACTTC.

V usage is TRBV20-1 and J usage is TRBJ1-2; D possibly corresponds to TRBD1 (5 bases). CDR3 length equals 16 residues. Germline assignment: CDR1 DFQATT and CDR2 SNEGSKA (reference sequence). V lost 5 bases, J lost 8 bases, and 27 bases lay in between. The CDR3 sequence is CSAVGGENRKRLGYTF. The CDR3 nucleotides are TGCAGTGCTGTGGGAGGGGAGAACCGCAAGAGATTAGGCTACACCTTC.

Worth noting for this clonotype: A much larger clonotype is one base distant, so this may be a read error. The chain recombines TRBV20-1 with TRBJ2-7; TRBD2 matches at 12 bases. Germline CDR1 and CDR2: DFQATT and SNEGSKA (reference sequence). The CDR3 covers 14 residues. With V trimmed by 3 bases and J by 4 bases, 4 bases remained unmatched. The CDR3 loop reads CSARTSGSWYEQYF. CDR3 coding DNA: TGCAGTGCTAGGACTAGCGGGAGTTGGTACGAGCAGTACTTC.

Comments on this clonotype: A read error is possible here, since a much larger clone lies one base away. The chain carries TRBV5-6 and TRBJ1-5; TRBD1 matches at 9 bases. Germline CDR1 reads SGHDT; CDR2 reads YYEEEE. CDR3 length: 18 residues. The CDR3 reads CASSLGRGQGFVNQPQQF. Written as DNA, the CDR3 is TGTGCCAGCAGCTTGGGGCGGGGACAGGGATTTGTGAATCAGCCCCAGCAATTT.

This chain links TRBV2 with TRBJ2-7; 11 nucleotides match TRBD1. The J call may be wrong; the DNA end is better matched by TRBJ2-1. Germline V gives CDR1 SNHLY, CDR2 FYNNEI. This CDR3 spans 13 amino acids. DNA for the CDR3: TGTGCCAGCAGCGGGACAGGGGGCAATGAGCAGTTCTTC. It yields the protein CASSGTGGNEQFF.

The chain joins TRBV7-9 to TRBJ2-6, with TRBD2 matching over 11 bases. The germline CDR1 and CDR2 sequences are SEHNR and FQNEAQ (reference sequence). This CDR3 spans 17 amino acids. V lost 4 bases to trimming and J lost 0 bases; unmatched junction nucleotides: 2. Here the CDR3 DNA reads TGTGCCAGCAGCTATAGCGGGAGGGGCTCTGGGGCCAACGTCCTGACTTTC. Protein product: CASSYSGRGSGANVLTF. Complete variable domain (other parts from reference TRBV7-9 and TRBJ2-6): DTGVSQNPRHKITKRGQNVTFRCDPISEHNRLYWYRQTLGQGPEFLTYFQNEAQLEKSRLLSDRFSAERPKGSFSTLEIQRTEQGDSAMYLCASSYSGRGSGANVLTFGAGSRLTVL.

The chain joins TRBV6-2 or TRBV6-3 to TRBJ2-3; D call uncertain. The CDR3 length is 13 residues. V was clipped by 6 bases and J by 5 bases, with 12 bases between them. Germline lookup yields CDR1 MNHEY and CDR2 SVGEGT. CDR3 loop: CASRGLGGDTQYF. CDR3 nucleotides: TGTGCCAGCAGAGGGTTAGGCGGAGATACGCAGTATTTT.

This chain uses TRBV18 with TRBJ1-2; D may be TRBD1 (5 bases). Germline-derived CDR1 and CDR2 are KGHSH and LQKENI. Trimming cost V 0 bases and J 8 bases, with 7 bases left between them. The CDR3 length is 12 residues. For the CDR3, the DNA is TGTGCCAGCTCACCACCGGGGCAGGGCTACACCTTC. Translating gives CASSPPGQGYTF.

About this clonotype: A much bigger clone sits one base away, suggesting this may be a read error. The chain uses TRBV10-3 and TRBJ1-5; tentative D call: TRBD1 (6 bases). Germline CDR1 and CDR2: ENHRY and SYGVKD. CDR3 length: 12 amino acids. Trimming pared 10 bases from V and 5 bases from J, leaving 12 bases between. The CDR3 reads CATGQSDQPQHF. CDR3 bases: TGTGCCACCGGACAGAGCGATCAGCCCCAGCATTTT.